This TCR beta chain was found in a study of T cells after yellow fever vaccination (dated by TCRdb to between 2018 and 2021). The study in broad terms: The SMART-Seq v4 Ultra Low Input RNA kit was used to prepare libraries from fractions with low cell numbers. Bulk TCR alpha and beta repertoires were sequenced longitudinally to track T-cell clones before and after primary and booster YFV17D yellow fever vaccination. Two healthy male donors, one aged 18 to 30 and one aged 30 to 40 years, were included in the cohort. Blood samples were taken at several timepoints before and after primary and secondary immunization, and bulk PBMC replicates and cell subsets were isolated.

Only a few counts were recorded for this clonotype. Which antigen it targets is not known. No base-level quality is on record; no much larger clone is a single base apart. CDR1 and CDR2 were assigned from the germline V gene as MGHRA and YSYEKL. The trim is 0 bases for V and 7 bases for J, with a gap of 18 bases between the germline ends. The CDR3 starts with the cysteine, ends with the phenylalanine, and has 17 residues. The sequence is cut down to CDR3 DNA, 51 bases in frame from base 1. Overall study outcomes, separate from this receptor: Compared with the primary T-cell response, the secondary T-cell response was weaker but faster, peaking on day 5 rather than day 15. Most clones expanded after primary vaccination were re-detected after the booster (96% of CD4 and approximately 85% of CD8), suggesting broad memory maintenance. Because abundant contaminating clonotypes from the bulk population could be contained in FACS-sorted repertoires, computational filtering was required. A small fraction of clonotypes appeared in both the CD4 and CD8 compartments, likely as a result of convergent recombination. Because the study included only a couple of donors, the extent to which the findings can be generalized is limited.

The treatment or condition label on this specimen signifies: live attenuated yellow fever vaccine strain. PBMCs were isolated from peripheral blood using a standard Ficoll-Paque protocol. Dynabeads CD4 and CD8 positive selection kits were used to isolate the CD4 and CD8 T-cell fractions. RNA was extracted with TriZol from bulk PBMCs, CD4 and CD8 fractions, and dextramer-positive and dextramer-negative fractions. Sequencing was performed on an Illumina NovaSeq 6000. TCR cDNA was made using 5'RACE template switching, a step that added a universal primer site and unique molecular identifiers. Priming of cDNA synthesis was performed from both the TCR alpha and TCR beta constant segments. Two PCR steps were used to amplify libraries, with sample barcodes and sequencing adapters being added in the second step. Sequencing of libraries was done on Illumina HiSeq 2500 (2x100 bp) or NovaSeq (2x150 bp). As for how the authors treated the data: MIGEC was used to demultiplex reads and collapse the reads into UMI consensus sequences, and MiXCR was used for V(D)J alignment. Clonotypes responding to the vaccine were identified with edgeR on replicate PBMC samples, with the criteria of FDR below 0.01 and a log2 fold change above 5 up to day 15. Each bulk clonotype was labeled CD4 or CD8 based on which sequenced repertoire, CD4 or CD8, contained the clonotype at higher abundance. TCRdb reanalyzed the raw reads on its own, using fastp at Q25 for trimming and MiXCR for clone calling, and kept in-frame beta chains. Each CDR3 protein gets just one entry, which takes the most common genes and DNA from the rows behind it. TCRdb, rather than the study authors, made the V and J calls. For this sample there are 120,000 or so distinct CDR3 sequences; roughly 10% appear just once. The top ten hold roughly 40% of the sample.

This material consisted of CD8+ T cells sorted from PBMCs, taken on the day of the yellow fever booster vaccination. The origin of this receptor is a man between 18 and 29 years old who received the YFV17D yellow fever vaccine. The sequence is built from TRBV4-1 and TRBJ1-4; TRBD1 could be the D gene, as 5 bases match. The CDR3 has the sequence CASSQEADGGFGEKLFF. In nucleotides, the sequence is TGCGCCAGCAGCCAAGAGGCGGACGGGGGGTTTGGTGAAAAACTGTTTTTT.